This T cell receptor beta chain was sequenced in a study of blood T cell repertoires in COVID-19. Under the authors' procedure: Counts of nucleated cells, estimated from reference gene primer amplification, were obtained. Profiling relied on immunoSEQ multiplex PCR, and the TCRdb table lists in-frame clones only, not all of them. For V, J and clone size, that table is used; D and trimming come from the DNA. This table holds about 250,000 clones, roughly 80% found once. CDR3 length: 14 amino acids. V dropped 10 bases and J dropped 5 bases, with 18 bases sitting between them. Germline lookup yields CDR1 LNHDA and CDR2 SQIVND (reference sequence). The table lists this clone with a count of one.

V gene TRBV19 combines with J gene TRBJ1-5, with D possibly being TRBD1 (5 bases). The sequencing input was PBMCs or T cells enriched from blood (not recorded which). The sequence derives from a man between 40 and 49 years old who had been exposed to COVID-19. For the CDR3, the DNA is TGTGCCACCCGAATCGGGGGTGGGGATCAGCCCCAGCATTTT. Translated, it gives CATRIGGGDQPQHF.